This T cell receptor (beta chain) was observed in a study of cytomegalovirus exposure and HLA in healthy donors. The PCR employed 60 Vbeta primers together with 13 Jbeta primers. Original handling: In a later analysis, of 80 million or so unique beta chains, roughly 9.9 million appeared in at least two donors. Here immunoSEQ multiplex PCR was the method, and the copy in TCRdb shows in-frame clones only, minus some. V and J calls and clone size are as listed in that table; D and trimming were resolved from the DNA. The data hold about 160,000 clones, with approximately 80% observed a single time. Study-wide findings and caveats: The authors enumerated roughly 160 TCR beta chains as linked to cytomegalovirus. Versus the 666-donor mean, an Asian-associated ancestry cluster reportedly showed fewer N-insertions in a later analysis.

As concerns this clone: Its antigen is still unknown. At one boundary the junction diverges from the germline segment, which might be a read error.

This receptor was taken from a man aged 35-49 years in good health and CMV-seropositive. Input material: PBMCs.

The DNA for the CDR3 is TGTGCCAGCAGCCCGGACATCCAAGAGGCCCAGTACTTC. Protein sequence: CASSPDIQEAQYF. The V call is TRBV7-8, the J call TRBJ2-5; TRBD1 is a possible D gene (5 bases). Per the germline V gene, CDR1 is SGHVS and CDR2 is FQNEAQ. The CDR3 runs 13 residues.